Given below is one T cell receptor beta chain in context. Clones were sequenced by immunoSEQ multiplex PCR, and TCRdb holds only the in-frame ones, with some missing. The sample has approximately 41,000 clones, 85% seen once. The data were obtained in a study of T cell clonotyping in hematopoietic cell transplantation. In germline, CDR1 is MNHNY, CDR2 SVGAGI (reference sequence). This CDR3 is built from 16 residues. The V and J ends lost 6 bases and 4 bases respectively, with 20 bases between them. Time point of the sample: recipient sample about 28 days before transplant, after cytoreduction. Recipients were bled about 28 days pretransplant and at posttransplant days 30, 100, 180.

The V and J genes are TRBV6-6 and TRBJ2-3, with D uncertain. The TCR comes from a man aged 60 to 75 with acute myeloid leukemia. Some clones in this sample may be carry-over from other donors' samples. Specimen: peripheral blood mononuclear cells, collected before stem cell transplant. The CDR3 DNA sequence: TGTGCCAGCAGGCCAACTCTGGGGTCCAGAGCAGATACGCAGTATTTT. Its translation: CASRPTLGSRADTQYF.